These T cell receptor beta chains were read from a single sample in a study of OX40 agonist ivuxolimab in advanced cancers. Profiling relied on immunoSEQ multiplex PCR, and the TCRdb table lists in-frame clones only, not all of them. This table has tens of thousands of clones, 89% appearing once. The material sequenced was CD4+ or CD8+ T cells sorted from blood, taken in a trial of the OX40 agonist ivuxolimab. The receptors were gathered from an adult with an advanced solid tumor such as melanoma, head and neck, liver or kidney cancer. The CDR3 runs from the conserved cysteine through the conserved F or W. Fields, in order: J gene, D gene, clone size, V gene, CDR3 DNA, CDR3 protein. A D gene is named only where the DNA matches it firmly. Expanded clones get a size class; other rows say once, few or many, or leave the size out.

J gene: TRBJ2-5; D gene: .; clone size: .; V gene: TRBV4-3; CDR3 DNA: TGCGCCAGCAGCCAAGATCTAATGTACCAAGAGACCCAGTACTTC; CDR3 protein: CASSQDLMYQETQYF
J gene: TRBJ1-5; D gene: .; clone size: .; V gene: TRBV10-3; CDR3 DNA: TGTGCCATCAGTGAAACCGGACAGAGCAATCAGCCCCAGCATTTT; CDR3 protein: CAISETGQSNQPQHF
J gene: TRBJ2-5; D gene: .; clone size: .; V gene: TRBV7-6; CDR3 DNA: TGTGCCAGCAGCTCCCCCTTGCGGGACCAAGAGACCCAGTACTTC; CDR3 protein: CASSSPLRDQETQYF
J gene: TRBJ2-2; D gene: .; clone size: .; V gene: TRBV7-3; CDR3 DNA: TGTGCCAGCAGCCTTCACGGCGGAGCCGAAGGGGAGCTGTTTTTT; CDR3 protein: CASSLHGGAEGELFF
J gene: TRBJ2-3; D gene: .; clone size: .; V gene: TRBV27; CDR3 DNA: TGTGCCAGCAGTTTCGGGACCTCCCTAGATACGCAGTATTTT; CDR3 protein: CASSFGTSLDTQYF
J gene: TRBJ2-7; D gene: .; clone size: .; V gene: TRBV28; CDR3 DNA: TGTGCCAGCAGTTCCTTTACAGGCGAAACGTCCTACGAGCAGTACTTC; CDR3 protein: CASSSFTGETSYEQYF
J gene: TRBJ2-5; D gene: TRBD1; clone size: .; V gene: TRBV28; CDR3 DNA: TGTGCCAGCAGTTTTCGGGACAGGCTACAAGAGACCCAGTACTTC; CDR3 protein: CASSFRDRLQETQYF
J gene: TRBJ2-6; D gene: .; clone size: .; V gene: TRBV7-9; CDR3 DNA: TGTGCCAGCAGCGACAGTATATCTGGGGCCAACGTCCTGACTTTC; CDR3 protein: CASSDSISGANVLTF
J gene: TRBJ2-7; D gene: TRBD1; clone size: .; V gene: TRBV29-1; CDR3 DNA: TGCAGCGTTGCGACAGGGTACACCTACGAGCAGTACTTC; CDR3 protein: CSVATGYTYEQYF
J gene: TRBJ2-3; D gene: TRBD2; clone size: .; V gene: TRBV14; CDR3 DNA: TGTGCCAGCAGCCGCGGACTAGCGGACTTCAATACGCAGTATTTT; CDR3 protein: CASSRGLADFNTQYF
J gene: TRBJ2-1; D gene: TRBD2; clone size: .; V gene: TRBV7-9; CDR3 DNA: TGTGCCAGCAGTTGGACTAGCGGGAGCTCCTACAATGAGCAGTTCTTC; CDR3 protein: CASSWTSGSSYNEQFF
J gene: TRBJ2-7; D gene: TRBD1; clone size: .; V gene: TRBV7-9; CDR3 DNA: TGTGCCAGCAGCCCCTGGGGGACAGCCTCCTACGAGCAGTACTTC; CDR3 protein: CASSPWGTASYEQYF
J gene: TRBJ2-1; D gene: .; clone size: once; V gene: TRBV6-1; CDR3 DNA: TGTGCCAGCAGTGACTCCGCGGGGGCCGAGCAGTTCTTC; CDR3 protein: CASSDSAGAEQFF
J gene: TRBJ1-5; D gene: .; clone size: .; V gene: TRBV27; CDR3 DNA: TGTGCCAGCAGTGTCAACGGGGGTTACAATCAGCCCCAGCATTTT; CDR3 protein: CASSVNGGYNQPQHF
J gene: TRBJ1-1; D gene: .; clone size: .; V gene: TRBV29-1; CDR3 DNA: TGCAGCGTTGGCCGGAACACTGAAGCTTTCTTT; CDR3 protein: CSVGRNTEAFF
J gene: TRBJ2-5; D gene: .; clone size: .; V gene: TRBV7-8; CDR3 DNA: TGTGCCAGCAGTTCTCCCGCCGGGAACCAAGAGACCCAGTACTTC; CDR3 protein: CASSSPAGNQETQYF
J gene: TRBJ1-2; D gene: TRBD1; clone size: .; V gene: TRBV5-1; CDR3 DNA: TGCGCCAGCAGCCTCGGACAGGGAGCTGGGGATGGCTACACCTTC; CDR3 protein: CASSLGQGAGDGYTF
J gene: TRBJ1-3; D gene: .; clone size: .; V gene: TRBV19; CDR3 DNA: TGTGCCAGTAGTTTAGCAGCCTACTCTGGAAACACCATATATTTT; CDR3 protein: CASSLAAYSGNTIYF
J gene: TRBJ1-2; D gene: .; clone size: .; V gene: TRBV4-3; CDR3 DNA: TGCGCCAGCAGCCAAGATCTGAACTATGGCTACACCTTC; CDR3 protein: CASSQDLNYGYTF
J gene: TRBJ2-1; D gene: TRBD2; clone size: .; V gene: TRBV10-1; CDR3 DNA: TGCGCCAGCAGTGAGTCCTGGCTAGCGGGCAACAATGAGCAGTTCTTC; CDR3 protein: CASSESWLAGNNEQFF
J gene: TRBJ2-7; D gene: .; clone size: .; V gene: TRBV4-3; CDR3 DNA: TGCGCCAGCAGCCAATCGACTGGGGGTACCTACGAGCAGTACTTC; CDR3 protein: CASSQSTGGTYEQYF
J gene: TRBJ1-1; D gene: .; clone size: .; V gene: TRBV7-2; CDR3 DNA: TGTGCCAGCAGCTTTAATTTGGTGAACACTGAAGCTTTCTTT; CDR3 protein: CASSFNLVNTEAFF
J gene: TRBJ2-7; D gene: .; clone size: .; V gene: TRBV15; CDR3 DNA: TGTGCCACCAGCAGAGACGCGGGGTCCTACGAGCAGTACTTC; CDR3 protein: CATSRDAGSYEQYF
J gene: TRBJ2-3; D gene: .; clone size: .; V gene: TRBV19; CDR3 DNA: TGTGCCAGTAGTACCTACACAGATACGCAGTATTTT; CDR3 protein: CASSTYTDTQYF
J gene: TRBJ2-3; D gene: .; clone size: once; V gene: TRBV7-2; CDR3 DNA: TGTGCCAGCAGCTTAGCATATTCTCCGGGACGGCGATTGGAGTATTTT; CDR3 protein: CASSLAYSPGRRLEYF
J gene: TRBJ2-1; D gene: .; clone size: .; V gene: TRBV10-1; CDR3 DNA: TGCGCCAGCAGTGTCTCTATCACGGGGGATGAGCAGTTCTTC; CDR3 protein: CASSVSITGDEQFF
J gene: TRBJ2-1; D gene: TRBD1; clone size: .; V gene: TRBV5-3; CDR3 DNA: TGTGCCAGAAGCCCGTCCCTAGTGACAGGGCCTTCGGACAATGAGCAGTTCTTC; CDR3 protein: CARSPSLVTGPSDNEQFF
J gene: TRBJ2-7; D gene: .; clone size: .; V gene: TRBV27; CDR3 DNA: TGTGCCAGCAGCCGGGACGGGGACTACGAGCAGTACTTC; CDR3 protein: CASSRDGDYEQYF